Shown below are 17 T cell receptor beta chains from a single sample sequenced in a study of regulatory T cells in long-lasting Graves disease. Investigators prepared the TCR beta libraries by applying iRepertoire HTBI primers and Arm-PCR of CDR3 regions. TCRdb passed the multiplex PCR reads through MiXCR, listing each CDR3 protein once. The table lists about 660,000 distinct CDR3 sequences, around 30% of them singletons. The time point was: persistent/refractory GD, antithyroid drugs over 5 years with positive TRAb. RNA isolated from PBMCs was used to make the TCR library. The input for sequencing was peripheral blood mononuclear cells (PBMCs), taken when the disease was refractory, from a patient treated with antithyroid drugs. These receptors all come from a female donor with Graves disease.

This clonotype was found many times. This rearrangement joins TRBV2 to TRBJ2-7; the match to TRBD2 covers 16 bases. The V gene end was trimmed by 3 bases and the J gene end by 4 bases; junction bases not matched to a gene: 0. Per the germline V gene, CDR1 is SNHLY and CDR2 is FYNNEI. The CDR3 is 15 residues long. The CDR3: CASSEGLAGGYEQYF. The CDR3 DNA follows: TGTGCCAGCAGTGAGGGACTAGCGGGAGGGTACGAGCAGTACTTC. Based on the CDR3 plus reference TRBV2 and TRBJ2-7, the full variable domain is EPEVTQTPSHQVTQMGQEVILRCVPISNHLYFYWYRQILGQKVEFLVSFYNNEISEKSEIFDDQFSVERPDGSNFTLKIRSTKLEDSAMYFCASSEGLAGGYEQYFGPGTRLTVT.

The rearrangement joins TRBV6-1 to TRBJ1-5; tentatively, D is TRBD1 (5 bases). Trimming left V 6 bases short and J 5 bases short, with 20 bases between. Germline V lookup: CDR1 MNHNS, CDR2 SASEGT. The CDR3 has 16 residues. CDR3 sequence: CASSLKGRKIHQPQHF. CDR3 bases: TGTGCCAGCAGCCTCAAGGGACGCAAGATCCATCAGCCCCAGCATTTT.

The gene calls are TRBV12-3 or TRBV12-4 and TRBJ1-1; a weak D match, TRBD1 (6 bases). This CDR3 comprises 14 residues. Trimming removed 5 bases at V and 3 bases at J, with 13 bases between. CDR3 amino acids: CASSQIGGHTEAFF. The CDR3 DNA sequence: TGTGCCAGCAGTCAGATTGGGGGGCACACTGAAGCTTTCTTT.

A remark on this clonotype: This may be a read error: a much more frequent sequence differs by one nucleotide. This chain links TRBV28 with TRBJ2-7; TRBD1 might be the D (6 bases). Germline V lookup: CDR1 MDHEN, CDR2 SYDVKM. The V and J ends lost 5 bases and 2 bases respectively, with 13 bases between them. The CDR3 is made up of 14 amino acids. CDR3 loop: CASSNRVAPYEQYF. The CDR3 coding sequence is TGTGCCAGCAGTAACAGGGTCGCCCCCTACGAGCAGTACTTC. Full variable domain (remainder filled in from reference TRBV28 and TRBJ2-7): DVKVTQSSRYLVKRTGEKVFLECVQDMDHENMFWYRQDPGLGLRLIYFSYDVKMKEKGDIPEGYSVSREKKERFSLILESASTNQTSMYLCASSNRVAPYEQYFGPGTRLTVT.

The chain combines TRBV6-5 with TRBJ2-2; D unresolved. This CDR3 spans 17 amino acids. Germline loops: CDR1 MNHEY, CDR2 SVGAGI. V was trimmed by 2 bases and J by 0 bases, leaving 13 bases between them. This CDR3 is CASSYVVLGSNTGELFF. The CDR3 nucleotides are TGTGCCAGCAGTTACGTCGTTTTGGGATCGAACACCGGGGAGCTGTTTTTT.

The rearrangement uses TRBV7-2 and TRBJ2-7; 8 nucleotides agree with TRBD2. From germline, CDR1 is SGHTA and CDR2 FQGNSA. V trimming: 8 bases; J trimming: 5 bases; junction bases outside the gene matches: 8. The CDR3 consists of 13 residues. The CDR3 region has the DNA TGTGCCAGCGCACTAGCGGTAACTCACGAGCAGTACTTC. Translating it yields CASALAVTHEQYF.

CDR3 residues: CASSFGTMYTQYF. CDR3 bases: TGTGCCAGCAGCTTCGGGACAATGTATACCCAGTACTTC. The V and J genes are TRBV5-6 and TRBJ2-5; tentative D call: TRBD1 (6 bases). Between the trimmed V and J ends, which lost 2 bases and 8 bases, there was a span of 13 bases. The length of the CDR3 is 13 residues. CDR1 SGHDT and CDR2 YYEEEE come from the germline V gene.

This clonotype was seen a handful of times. The CDR3 region is CASSLKGSSYEQYF. The CDR3 coding sequence is TGTGCCAGCAGTTTAAAGGGTAGCTCCTACGAGCAGTACTTC. The chain carries TRBV27 and TRBJ2-7; D gene uncertain. V lost 2 bases and J 0 bases, leaving 8 bases between the germline ends. The CDR3 loop spans 14 amino acids. CDR1 MNHEY and CDR2 SMNVEV come from the germline V gene (reference sequence).

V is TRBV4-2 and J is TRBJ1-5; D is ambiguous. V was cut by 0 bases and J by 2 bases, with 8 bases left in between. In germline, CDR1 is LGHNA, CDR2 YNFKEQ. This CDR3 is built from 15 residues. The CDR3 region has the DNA TGTGCCAGCAGCCAAGAACCAGCAGGCAATCAGCCCCAGCATTTT. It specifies CASSQEPAGNQPQHF.

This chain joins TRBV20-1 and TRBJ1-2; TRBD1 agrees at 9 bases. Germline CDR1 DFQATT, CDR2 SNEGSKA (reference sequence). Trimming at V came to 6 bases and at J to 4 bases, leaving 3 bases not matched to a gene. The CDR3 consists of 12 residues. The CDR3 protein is CSAWDRAYGYTF. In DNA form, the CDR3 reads TGCAGTGCCTGGGACAGGGCCTATGGCTACACCTTC.

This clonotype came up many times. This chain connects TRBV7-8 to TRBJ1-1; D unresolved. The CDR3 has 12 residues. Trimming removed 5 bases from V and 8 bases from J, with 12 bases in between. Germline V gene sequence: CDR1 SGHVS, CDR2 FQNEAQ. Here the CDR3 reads CASSAFPGEAFF. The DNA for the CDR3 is TGTGCCAGCAGCGCCTTCCCGGGGGAAGCTTTCTTT.

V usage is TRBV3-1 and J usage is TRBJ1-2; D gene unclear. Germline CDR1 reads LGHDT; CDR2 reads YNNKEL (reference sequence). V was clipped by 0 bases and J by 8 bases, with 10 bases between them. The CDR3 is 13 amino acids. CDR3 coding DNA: TGTGCCAGCAGCCAAGATCGCGGCATCGGCTACACCTTC. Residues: CASSQDRGIGYTF.

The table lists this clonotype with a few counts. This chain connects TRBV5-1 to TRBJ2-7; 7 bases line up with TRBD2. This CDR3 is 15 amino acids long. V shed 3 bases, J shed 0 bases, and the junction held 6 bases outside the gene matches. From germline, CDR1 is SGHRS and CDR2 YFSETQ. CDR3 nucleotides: TGCGCCAGCAGCTGGGGGGGGACCAGCTCCTACGAGCAGTACTTC. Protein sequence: CASSWGGTSSYEQYF.

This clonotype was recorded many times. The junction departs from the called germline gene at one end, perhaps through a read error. CDR3 nucleotide sequence: TGTGCCAGCTCACCGAACTCTGAAGCTTTCTTT. It is translated as CASSPNSEAFF. J is TRBJ1-1 and V is TRBV18, with D hard to call. Germline CDR1 is KGHSH and CDR2 is LQKENI. The CDR3 contains 11 residues.

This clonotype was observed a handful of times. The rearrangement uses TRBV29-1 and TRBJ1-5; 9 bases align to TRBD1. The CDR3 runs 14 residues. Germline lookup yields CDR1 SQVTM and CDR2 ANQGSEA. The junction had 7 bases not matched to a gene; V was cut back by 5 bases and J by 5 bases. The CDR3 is CSVSEDRGDQPQHF. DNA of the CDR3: TGCAGCGTTTCCGAGGACAGGGGAGATCAGCCCCAGCATTTT.

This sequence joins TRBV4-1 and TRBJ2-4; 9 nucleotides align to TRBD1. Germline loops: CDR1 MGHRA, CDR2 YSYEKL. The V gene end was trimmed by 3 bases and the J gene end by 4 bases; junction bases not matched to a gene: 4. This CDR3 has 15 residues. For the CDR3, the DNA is TGCGCCAGCAGCCAGACGGGACAGGGAAAAAACATTCAGTACTTC. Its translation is CASSQTGQGKNIQYF.

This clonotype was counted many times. Written as DNA, the CDR3 is TGTGCCAGCAGTCTCGGGGGGGCTGGCTACACCTTC. It codes for CASSLGGAGYTF. This chain uses TRBV6-1 with TRBJ1-2, with D tentatively TRBD1 (6 bases). Germline CDR1 reads MNHNS; CDR2 reads SASEGT. V lost 5 bases and J 7 bases, leaving 11 bases between the germline ends. The CDR3 is made up of 12 amino acids.